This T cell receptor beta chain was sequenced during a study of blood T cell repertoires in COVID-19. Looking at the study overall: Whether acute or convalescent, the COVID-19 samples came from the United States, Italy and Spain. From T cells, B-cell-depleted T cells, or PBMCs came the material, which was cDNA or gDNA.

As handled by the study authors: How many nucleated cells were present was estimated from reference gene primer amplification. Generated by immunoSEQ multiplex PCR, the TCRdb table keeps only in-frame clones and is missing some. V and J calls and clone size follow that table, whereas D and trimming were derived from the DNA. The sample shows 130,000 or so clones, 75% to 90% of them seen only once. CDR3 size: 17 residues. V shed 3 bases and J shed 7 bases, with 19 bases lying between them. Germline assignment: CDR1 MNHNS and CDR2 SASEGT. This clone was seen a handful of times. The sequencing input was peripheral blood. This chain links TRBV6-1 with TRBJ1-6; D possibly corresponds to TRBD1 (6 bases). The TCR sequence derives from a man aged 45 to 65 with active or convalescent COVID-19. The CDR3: CASSDPTGFLGNSPLHF. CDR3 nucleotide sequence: TGTGCCAGCAGTGACCCTACAGGGTTTTTAGGGAATTCACCCCTCCACTTT.